The clone carrying this T cell receptor beta chain was detected only a few times. The sample originates from a study of response to subunit inactivated influenza vaccine. TCRdb reanalysed the RT-PCR reads using MiXCR and keeps one entry per CDR3 protein. The sample gives a few hundred thousand distinct CDR3 sequences, about 20% of which show up once; about 9.4% is in the top ten. The sequence came from a man between 45 and 75 years old who received an inactivated influenza vaccine. Sequenced here: PBMCs from blood, sampled less than 22 months after vaccination.

CDR3 protein: CASSLQGQSYEQYF. DNA for the CDR3: TGCGCCAGCAGCTTACAGGGACAGAGCTACGAGCAGTACTTC. The J gene is TRBJ2-7, the V gene TRBV5-1; TRBD1 aligns across 7 bases. CDR3 length: 14 residues. V lost 2 bases, J lost 3 bases, and 5 bases stayed unmatched. In germline, CDR1 is SGHRS, CDR2 YFSETQ.